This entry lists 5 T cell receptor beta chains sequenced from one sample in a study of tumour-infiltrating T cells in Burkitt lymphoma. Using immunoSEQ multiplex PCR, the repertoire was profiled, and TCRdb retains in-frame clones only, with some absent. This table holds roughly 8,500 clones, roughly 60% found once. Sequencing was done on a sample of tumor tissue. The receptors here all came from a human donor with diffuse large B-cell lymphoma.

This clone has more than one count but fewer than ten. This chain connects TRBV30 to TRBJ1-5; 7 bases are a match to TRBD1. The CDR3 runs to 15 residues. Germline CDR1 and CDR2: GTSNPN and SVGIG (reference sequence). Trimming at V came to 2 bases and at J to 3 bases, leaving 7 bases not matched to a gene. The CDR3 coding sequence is TGTGCCTGGAGTAAAGCCGGGACAGTCAATCAGCCCCAGCATTTT. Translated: CAWSKAGTVNQPQHF.

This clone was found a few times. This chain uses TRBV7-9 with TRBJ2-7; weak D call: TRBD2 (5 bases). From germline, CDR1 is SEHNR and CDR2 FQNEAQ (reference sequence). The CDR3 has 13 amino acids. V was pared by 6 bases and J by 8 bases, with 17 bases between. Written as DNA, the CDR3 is TGTGCCAGCAGACCCACCACGGGGTGGAAGCAGTACTTC. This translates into CASRPTTGWKQYF.

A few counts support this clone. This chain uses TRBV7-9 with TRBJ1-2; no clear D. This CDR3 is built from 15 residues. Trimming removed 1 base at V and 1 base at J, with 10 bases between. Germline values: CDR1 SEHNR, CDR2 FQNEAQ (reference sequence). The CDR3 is CASSLDSRSNYGYTF. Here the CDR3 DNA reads TGTGCCAGCAGCTTAGATTCCAGGAGTAACTATGGCTACACCTTC.

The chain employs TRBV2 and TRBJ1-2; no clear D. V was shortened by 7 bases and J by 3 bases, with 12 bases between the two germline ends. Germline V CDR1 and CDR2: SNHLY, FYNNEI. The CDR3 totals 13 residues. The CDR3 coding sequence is TGTGCCAGCAATGGGGAGGATTACTATGGCTACACCTTC. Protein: CASNGEDYYGYTF.

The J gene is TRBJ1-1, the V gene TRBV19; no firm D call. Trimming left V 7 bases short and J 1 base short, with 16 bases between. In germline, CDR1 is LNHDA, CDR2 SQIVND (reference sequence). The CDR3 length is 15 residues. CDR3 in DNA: TGTGCCAGTACCTTGGGCGGGGTGGGGAACACTGAAGCTTTCTTT. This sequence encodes CASTLGGVGNTEAFF.